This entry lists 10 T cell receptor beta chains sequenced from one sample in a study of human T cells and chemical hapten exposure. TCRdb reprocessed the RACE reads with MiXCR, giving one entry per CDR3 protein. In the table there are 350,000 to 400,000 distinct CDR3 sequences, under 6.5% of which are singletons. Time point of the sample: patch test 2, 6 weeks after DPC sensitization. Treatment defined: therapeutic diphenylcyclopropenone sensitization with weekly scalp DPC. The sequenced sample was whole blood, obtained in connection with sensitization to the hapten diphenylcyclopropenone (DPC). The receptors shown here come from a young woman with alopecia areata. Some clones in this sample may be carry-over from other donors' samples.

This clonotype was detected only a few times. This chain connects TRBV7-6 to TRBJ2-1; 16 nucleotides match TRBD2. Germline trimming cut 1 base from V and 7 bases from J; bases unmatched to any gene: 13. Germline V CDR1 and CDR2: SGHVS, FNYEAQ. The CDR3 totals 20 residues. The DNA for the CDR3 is TGTGCCAGCAGCTTAGGGTTCGGGACTAGCGGGGGGGATCGGCGGAATGAGCAGTTCTTC. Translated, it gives CASSLGFGTSGGDRRNEQFF.

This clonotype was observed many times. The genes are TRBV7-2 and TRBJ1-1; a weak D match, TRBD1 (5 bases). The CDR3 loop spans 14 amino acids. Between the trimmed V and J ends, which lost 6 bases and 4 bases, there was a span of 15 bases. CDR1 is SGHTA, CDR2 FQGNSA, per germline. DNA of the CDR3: TGTGCCAGCAGAGGGTTGGGGGAGGGCACTGAAGCTTTCTTT. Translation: CASRGLGEGTEAFF.

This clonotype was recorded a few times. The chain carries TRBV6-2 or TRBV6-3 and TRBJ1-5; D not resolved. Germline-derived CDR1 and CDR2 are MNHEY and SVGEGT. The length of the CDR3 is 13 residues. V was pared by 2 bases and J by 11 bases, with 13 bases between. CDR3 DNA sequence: TGTGCCAGCAGTTACCCAGAGCCGGTGGCCCAGCATTTT. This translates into CASSYPEPVAQHF.

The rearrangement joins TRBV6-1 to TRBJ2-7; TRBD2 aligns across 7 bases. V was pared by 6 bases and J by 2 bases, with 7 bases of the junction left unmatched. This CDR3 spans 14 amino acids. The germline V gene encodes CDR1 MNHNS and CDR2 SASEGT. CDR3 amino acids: CASSSRGVPYEQYF. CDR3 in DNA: TGTGCCAGCAGCTCCCGGGGGGTACCCTACGAGCAGTACTTC.

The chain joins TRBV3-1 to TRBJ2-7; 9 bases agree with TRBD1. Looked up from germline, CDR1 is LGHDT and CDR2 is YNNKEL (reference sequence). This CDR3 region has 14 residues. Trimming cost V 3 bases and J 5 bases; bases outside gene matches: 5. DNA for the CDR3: TGTGCCAGCAGCCATGGGGACAGGGTCCACGAGCAGTACTTC. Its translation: CASSHGDRVHEQYF.

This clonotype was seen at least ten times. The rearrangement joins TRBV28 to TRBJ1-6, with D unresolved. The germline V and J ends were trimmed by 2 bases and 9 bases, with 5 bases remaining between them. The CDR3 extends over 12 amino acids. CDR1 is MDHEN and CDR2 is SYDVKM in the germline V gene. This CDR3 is CASSLAGSPLHF. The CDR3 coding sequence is TGTGCCAGCAGTTTAGCGGGTTCACCCCTCCACTTT. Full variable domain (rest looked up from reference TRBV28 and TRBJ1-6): DVKVTQSSRYLVKRTGEKVFLECVQDMDHENMFWYRQDPGLGLRLIYFSYDVKMKEKGDIPEGYSVSREKKERFSLILESASTNQTSMYLCASSLAGSPLHFGNGTRLTVT.

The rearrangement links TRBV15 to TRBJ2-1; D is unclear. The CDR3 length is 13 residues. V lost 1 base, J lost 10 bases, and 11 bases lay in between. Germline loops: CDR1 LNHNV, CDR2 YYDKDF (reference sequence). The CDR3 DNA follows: TGTGCCACCAGCAGAGTTACCCCCCGGGAGCAGTTCTTC. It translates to CATSRVTPREQFF. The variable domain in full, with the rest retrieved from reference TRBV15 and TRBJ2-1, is DAMVIQNPRYQVTQFGKPVTLSCSQTLNHNVMYWYQQKSSQAPKLLFHYYDKDFNNEADTPDNFQSRRPNTSFCFLDIRSPGLGDTAMYLCATSRVTPREQFFGPGTRLTVL.

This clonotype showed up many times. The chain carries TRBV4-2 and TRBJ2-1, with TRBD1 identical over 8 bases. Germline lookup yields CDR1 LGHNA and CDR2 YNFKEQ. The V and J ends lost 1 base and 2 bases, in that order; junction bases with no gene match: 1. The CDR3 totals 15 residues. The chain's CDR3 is CASSQGQGPYNEQFF. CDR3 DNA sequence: TGTGCCAGCAGCCAAGGACAGGGGCCCTACAATGAGCAGTTCTTC.

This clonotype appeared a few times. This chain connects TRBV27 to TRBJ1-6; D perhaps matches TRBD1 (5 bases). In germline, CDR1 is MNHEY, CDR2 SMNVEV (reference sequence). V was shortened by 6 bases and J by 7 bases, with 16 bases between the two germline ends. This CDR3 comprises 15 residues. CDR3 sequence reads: CASSLGTPINSPLHF. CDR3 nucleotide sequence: TGTGCCAGCAGCCTCGGGACTCCCATCAATTCACCCCTCCACTTT.

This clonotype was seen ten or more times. CDR3 sequence reads: CASSQGGKGTEAFF. As DNA, the CDR3 is TGTGCCAGCAGCCAAGGGGGAAAGGGGACTGAAGCTTTCTTT. J is TRBJ1-1 and V is TRBV3-1; weak D call: TRBD1 (5 bases). Germline V gene lookup returns CDR1 LGHDT and CDR2 YNNKEL (reference sequence). The CDR3 runs 14 residues. The V end lost 1 base, the J end lost 5 bases, and 11 bases lay between the germline ends.